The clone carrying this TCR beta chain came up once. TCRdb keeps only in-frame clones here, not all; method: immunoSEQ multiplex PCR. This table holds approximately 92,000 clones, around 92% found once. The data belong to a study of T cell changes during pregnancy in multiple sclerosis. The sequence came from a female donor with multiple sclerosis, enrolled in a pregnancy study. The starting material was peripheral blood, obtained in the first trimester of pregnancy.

CDR3 sequence reads: CASSLGGRQFF. The CDR3 DNA follows: TGTGCCAGCAGCTTAGGAGGTCGGCAGTTCTTC. This chain joins TRBV7-6 and TRBJ2-1; D unclear. V lost 1 base and J 12 bases, leaving 7 bases between the germline ends. Germline V CDR1 and CDR2: SGHVS, FNYEAQ. The CDR3 contains 11 residues.